The source of this TCR beta chain is a study of cytomegalovirus exposure and HLA in healthy donors. Study-level points and caveats: The classifier reportedly diagnosed cytomegalovirus status with high specificity and sensitivity. The study flagged about 150 TCR beta chains as cytomegalovirus-associated. A later analysis showed HLA-associated TCR beta chains outstripping equally common others in clonal expansion. A later analysis reportedly identified an Asian-associated ancestry cluster as carrying fewer N-insertions than the approximately 730-donor mean.

V gave up 6 bases and J gave up 7 bases; unmatched junction bases: 5. The CDR3 sequence is 12 residues long. Per germline, CDR1 SGHTA and CDR2 FQGNSA. As regards this clone: Its antigen is still unknown.

The PCR contained 60 Vbeta and 13 Jbeta primers. Libraries were prepared by immunoSEQ multiplex PCR; TCRdb keeps only in-frame clonotypes and omits some of them. This repertoire shows fewer than 180,000 clones, about 60% found once; its top ten account for roughly 7%. J is TRBJ2-7 and V is TRBV7-2, with TRBD1 identical over 8 bases. The sequencing sample was made of PBMCs. The receptor comes from an older woman in good health and CMV-seropositive. The CDR3 region has the DNA TGTGCCAGCAGTCCTACAGGGGGAGAGCAGTACTTC. Translation: CASSPTGGEQYF.